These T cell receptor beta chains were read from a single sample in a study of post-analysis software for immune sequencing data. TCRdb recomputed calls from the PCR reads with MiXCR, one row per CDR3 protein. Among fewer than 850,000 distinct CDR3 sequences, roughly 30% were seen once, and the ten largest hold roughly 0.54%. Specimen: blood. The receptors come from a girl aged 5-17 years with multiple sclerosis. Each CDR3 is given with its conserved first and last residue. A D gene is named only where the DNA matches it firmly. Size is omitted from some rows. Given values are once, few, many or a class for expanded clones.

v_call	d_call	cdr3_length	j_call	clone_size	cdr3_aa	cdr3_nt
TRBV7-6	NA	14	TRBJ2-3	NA	CASSNPGNTDTQYF	TGTGCCAGCAGCAACCCCGGGAACACAGATACGCAGTATTTT
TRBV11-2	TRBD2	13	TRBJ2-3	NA	CASSTGGPDTQYF	TGTGCCAGCAGCACGGGAGGCCCGGATACGCAGTATTTT
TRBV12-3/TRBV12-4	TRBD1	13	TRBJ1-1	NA	CASRDRGYTEAFF	TGTGCCAGCAGGGACAGGGGATACACTGAAGCTTTCTTT
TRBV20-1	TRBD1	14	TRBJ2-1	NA	CSAPGQGDYNEQFF	TGCAGTGCTCCGGGACAGGGTGACTACAATGAGCAGTTCTTC
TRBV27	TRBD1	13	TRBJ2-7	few	CASRRDRSYEQYF	TGTGCCAGCAGGAGGGACAGGTCCTACGAGCAGTACTTC
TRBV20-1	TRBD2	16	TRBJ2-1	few	CSAPIGGGRFYNEQFF	TGCAGTGCGCCCATAGGTGGCGGGAGATTCTACAATGAGCAGTTCTTC
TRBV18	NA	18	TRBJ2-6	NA	CASSSPFRSYSGANVLTF	TGTGCCAGCTCATCACCGTTCAGGTCCTACTCTGGGGCCAACGTCCTGACTTTC
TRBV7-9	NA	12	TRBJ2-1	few	CASSLTYPEGFF	TGTGCCAGCAGCCTAACGTACCCCGAAGGGTTCTTC
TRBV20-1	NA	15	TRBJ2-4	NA	CSARPRTSPGDIQYF	TGCAGTGCTAGACCCCGAACTTCCCCGGGGGACATTCAGTACTTC
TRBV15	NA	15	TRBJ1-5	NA	CATSRARGSNQPQHF	TGTGCCACCAGCAGAGCTCGGGGGAGCAATCAGCCCCAGCATTTT
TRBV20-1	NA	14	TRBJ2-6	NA	CSAVPRSGTNVLTF	TGCAGTGCCGTCCCGAGGTCCGGGACCAACGTCCTGACTTTC
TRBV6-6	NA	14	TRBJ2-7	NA	CASSYSGHPYEQYF	TGTGCCAGCAGTTACTCGGGACACCCTTACGAGCAGTACTTC
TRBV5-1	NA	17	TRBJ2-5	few	CASSLGLTGAMRETQYF	TGCGCCAGCAGCTTGGGATTGACGGGAGCGATGCGGGAGACCCAGTACTTC
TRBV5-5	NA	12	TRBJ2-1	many	CASSLVLNEQFF	TGTGCCAGCAGCTTGGTGCTCAATGAGCAGTTCTTC
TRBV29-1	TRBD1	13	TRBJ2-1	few	CSGGRTGYNEQFF	TGCAGCGGTGGACGGACAGGATACAATGAGCAGTTCTTC
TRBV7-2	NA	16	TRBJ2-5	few	CASSLAKVRIQETQYF	TGTGCCAGCAGCTTAGCTAAAGTGCGGATCCAAGAGACCCAGTACTTC
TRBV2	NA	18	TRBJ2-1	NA	CASREPRDKTLRNNEQFF	TGTGCCAGCAGGGAGCCCCGGGACAAAACTCTCCGGAACAATGAGCAGTTCTTC
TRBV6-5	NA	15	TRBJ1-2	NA	CASSYSSGKGYGYTF	TGTGCCAGCAGTTACTCATCGGGGAAGGGCTATGGCTACACCTTC
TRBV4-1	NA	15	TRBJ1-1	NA	CASSQSRGYRPEAFF	TGCGCCAGCAGCCAAAGCAGGGGATACAGGCCTGAAGCTTTCTTT
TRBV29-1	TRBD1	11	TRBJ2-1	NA	CSARTGQGQFF	TGCAGCGCCCGGACGGGACAGGGGCAGTTCTTC
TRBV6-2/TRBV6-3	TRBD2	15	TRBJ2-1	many	CASSPEREGRNEQFF	TGTGCCAGCAGTCCAGAGCGGGAGGGCCGGAATGAGCAGTTCTTC
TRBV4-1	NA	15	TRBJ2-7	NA	CASSNSRGWSYEQYF	TGCGCCAGCAGCAATTCAAGGGGCTGGTCGTACGAGCAGTACTTC
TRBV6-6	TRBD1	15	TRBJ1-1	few	CASSYKGGAHTEAFF	TGTGCCAGCAGTTATAAAGGGGGCGCCCACACTGAAGCTTTCTTT
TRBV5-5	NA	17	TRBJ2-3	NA	CASSPLFRGRSTDTQYF	TGTGCCAGCAGCCCCCTCTTTAGAGGGCGCTCCACAGATACGCAGTATTTT
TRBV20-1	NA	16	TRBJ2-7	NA	CSAEILSVRPYYEQYF	TGCAGTGCTGAAATACTTAGCGTCCGGCCTTACTACGAGCAGTACTTC
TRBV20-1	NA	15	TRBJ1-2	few	CSARDRGGPNYGYTF	TGCAGTGCTAGAGATCGGGGCGGACCCAACTATGGCTACACCTTC
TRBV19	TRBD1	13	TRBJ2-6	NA	CATGESGANVLTF	TGTGCTACAGGGGAGTCTGGGGCCAACGTCCTGACTTTC
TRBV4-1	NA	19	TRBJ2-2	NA	CASSPTPNLQGPNTGELFF	TGCGCCAGCAGCCCGACCCCAAATTTACAGGGTCCGAACACCGGGGAGCTGTTTTTT
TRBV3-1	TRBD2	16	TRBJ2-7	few	CASSPIAGNSHNEQYF	TGTGCCAGCAGCCCGATAGCGGGAAATTCCCACAATGAGCAGTACTTC
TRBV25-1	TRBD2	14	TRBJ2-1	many	CASSEPGGYNEQFF	TGTGCCAGCAGTGAACCGGGAGGCTACAATGAGCAGTTCTTC
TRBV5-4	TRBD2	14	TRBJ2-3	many	CASTLAGGTDTQYF	TGTGCCAGCACCCTAGCGGGGGGCACAGATACGCAGTATTTT
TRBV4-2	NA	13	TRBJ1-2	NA	CASSQEATAGHTF	TGTGCCAGCAGCCAAGAGGCCACTGCAGGCCACACCTTC
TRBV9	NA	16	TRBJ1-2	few	CASSGRVQPPNYGYTF	TGTGCCAGCAGCGGGAGGGTACAGCCCCCTAACTATGGCTACACCTTC
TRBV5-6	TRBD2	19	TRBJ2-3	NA	CASSSVLFGTSGRTDTQYF	TGTGCCAGCAGCTCGGTATTATTCGGGACTAGCGGGAGAACAGATACGCAGTATTTT
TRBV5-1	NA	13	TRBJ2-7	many	CASSSQGFNEQYF	TGCGCCAGCAGCTCCCAGGGATTCAACGAGCAGTACTTC
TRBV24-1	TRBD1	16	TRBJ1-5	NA	CATSDEQGARNQPQHF	TGTGCCACCAGTGATGAACAGGGGGCTCGGAATCAGCCCCAGCATTTT
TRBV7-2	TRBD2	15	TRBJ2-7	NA	CASSRDYPISYEQYF	TGTGCCAGCAGCCGGGACTACCCGATTTCCTACGAGCAGTACTTC
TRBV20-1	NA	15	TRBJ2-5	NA	CSARDAGGNQETQYF	TGCAGTGCTAGAGATGCCGGCGGCAACCAAGAGACCCAGTACTTC
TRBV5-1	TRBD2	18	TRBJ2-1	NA	CASSSGTSGVGNYNEQFF	TGCGCCAGCAGCTCGGGGACTAGCGGGGTGGGAAACTACAATGAGCAGTTCTTC
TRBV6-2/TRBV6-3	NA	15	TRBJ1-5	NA	CASTEGDIFNQPQHF	TGTGCCAGCACCGAGGGAGATATCTTCAATCAGCCCCAGCATTTT
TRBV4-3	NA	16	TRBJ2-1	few	CASSQDDQGPYNEQFF	TGCGCCAGCAGCCAAGACGATCAGGGACCCTACAATGAGCAGTTCTTC
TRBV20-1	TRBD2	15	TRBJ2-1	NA	CSARDSSGAYNEQFF	TGCAGTGCTAGAGATAGTAGCGGGGCGTACAATGAGCAGTTCTTC
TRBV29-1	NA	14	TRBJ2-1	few	CSVGGPSSYNEQFF	TGCAGCGTGGGGGGGCCGAGCTCCTACAATGAGCAGTTCTTC
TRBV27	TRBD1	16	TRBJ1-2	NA	CASSLSTGAREDGYTF	TGTGCCAGCAGTTTGTCGACAGGGGCGCGTGAGGATGGCTACACCTTC
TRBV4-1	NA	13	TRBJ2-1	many	CASSQDGSNEQFF	TGCGCCAGCAGCCAAGACGGTAGCAATGAGCAGTTCTTC
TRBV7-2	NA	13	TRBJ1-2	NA	CASSLTTGYGYTF	TGTGCCAGCAGCTTAACGACGGGATATGGCTACACCTTC
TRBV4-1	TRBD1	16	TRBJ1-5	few	CASSRTGGIGNQPQHF	TGCGCCAGCAGCCGTACAGGGGGAATCGGCAATCAGCCCCAGCATTTT